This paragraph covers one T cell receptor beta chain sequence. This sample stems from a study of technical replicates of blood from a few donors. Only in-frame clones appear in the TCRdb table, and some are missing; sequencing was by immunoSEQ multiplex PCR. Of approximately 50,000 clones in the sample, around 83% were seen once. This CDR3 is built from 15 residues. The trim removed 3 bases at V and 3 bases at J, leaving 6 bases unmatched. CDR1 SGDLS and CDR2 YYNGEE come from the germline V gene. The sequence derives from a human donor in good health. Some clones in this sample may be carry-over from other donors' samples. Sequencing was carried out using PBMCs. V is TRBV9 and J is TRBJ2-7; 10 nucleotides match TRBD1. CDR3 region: CASSEGGQGSYEQYF. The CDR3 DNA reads TGTGCCAGCAGCGAAGGGGGACAGGGGAGCTACGAGCAGTACTTC.